This T cell receptor beta chain was identified in a study of identifying expanded T cells in peripheral blood (dated by TCRdb to the late 2010s). At the level of the whole study: Four technical replicates, made by sequencing separate aliquots from the same pool of genomic DNA, were compared pairwise.

The immunoSEQ Assay, which uses bias-controlled multiplex PCR amplification of genomic DNA, was used to profile TCRbeta CDR3 regions. Regarding the original processing steps: The absolute abundance of each unique TCRbeta CDR3 region was quantified after sequences were collapsed and filtered. Differential abundance was tested with a binomial (Fisher-equivalent) model and with a beta-binomial model adding time-dependent variance fitted from healthy donors. Clones with fewer than 5 combined templates were removed, and differential abundance was called for clones with a Benjamini-Hochberg FDR below 0.01. Beta-binomial variance was modeled as a function of total template count across the two samples using the form v = (b*log(k)+a)^2. TCRdb stores this immuneACCESS table with in-frame sequences only. Part of the clones is absent; in the studies checked, under half of the shortfall reflects unresolved V genes, and no reason is known for the rest. The D gene and trimming were derived from the DNA, and the V and J assignments and clone size from that table. The sample yields over 65,000 clones; 85% to 90% were counted once. Less than 9.5% of the sample is taken by the ten largest.

In the germline V gene, CDR1 corresponds to MNHNS and CDR2 to SASEGT. The germline V and J ends show losses of 5 bases and 8 bases respectively, and no gene match explains 10 bases of the junction. The CDR3 numbers 15 residues from cysteine through phenylalanine. Only the CDR3 portion is preserved as DNA: 45 bases, with reading frame beginning at the first base. During the collection period, no immune events, such as infections, were documented for the healthy donors. Time-dependent variance in a beta-binomial model of T-cell clone differential abundance was calibrated using healthy-donor blood repertoires as a training cohort. There were 10 healthy donors in the training cohort, of whom 3 were female and 7 were male. An age range of roughly 25 to 65 years, with an average of around 44 years, was recorded for the donors. Whole blood from each healthy donor was obtained from a commercial supplier and was collected at three time points 2 to 3 weeks apart. Genomic DNA was extracted from unsorted whole blood for immunosequencing.

Overall study outcomes, separate from this receptor: The authors expected biological variance in healthy repertoires might increase further over much longer intervals such as months to years. In all healthy donors, the variance in clone template counts between samples taken roughly 14 days apart rose significantly as total template count increased. The beta-binomial model significantly reduced the number of clones called differentially abundant and the false-positive rate across all healthy-donor time intervals. The binomial model flagged around 1.2 differentially abundant clones between technical replicates, compared with about 15 over about 2 weeks and 19 over approximately four weeks.

This clone was detected only a few times. Its antigen is currently not known. Qualities for individual bases were not recorded, and no much larger clone is one base off. The chain employs TRBV6-1 and TRBJ1-4, with 8 bases matching TRBD1. This clonotype was obtained from a person between 18 and 75 years old in good health. Sequenced material: blood. CDR3 region: CASSSHGTGGEKLFF. The base sequence is TGTGCCAGCAGTTCACACGGGACAGGCGGGGAAAAACTGTTTTTT.